A single sample gave rise to the 12 T cell receptor beta chains below, sequenced in a study of cytomegalovirus exposure and HLA in healthy donors. TCRdb keeps only in-frame clones here, not all; method: immunoSEQ multiplex PCR. The sample carries more than 250,000 clones, 75% to 90% recorded once. The sample consisted of PBMCs. These receptors originate from a woman between 25 and 40 years old in good health and CMV-seropositive.

This chain links TRBV6-6 with TRBJ2-2; TRBD2 matches 8 bases. Germline CDR1 and CDR2: MNHNY and SVGAGI (reference sequence). V dropped 4 bases and J dropped 4; count of bases not matched to a gene: 8. The CDR3 sequence is 16 residues long. The DNA for the CDR3 is TGTGCCAGCAGTTTAAGCGGGAGTGTGGGCACCGGGGAGCTGTTTTTT. This codes for CASSLSGSVGTGELFF.

The CDR3 sequence is CASSHSQGAVEKLFF. CDR3 DNA sequence: TGTGCCAGCAGCCATTCACAGGGGGCTGTTGAAAAACTGTTTTTT. The chain couples TRBV14 to TRBJ1-4, with 9 bases identical to TRBD1. V was pared by 3 bases and J by 7 bases, with 6 bases of the junction left unmatched. The germline V gene has CDR1 SGHDN and CDR2 FVKESK. The CDR3 contains 15 residues.

This chain joins TRBV7-5 and TRBJ2-7; the listed D gene, TRBD1, was not tested against the DNA. TRBV7-5 is a listed pseudogene. The length of the CDR3 is 15 residues. Written as DNA, the CDR3 is TGTGTCAGAAGCAACAGGGAAAAGGTCTCCTACGAGCAGTACTTC. It codes for CVRSNREKVSYEQYF.

The chain has TRBV7-9 and TRBJ2-7, with D tentatively TRBD1 (6 bases). The CDR3 is made up of 15 amino acids. Between the trimmed V and J ends, which lost 5 bases and 0 bases, there was a span of 14 bases. The germline V gene has CDR1 SEHNR and CDR2 FQNEAQ (reference sequence). CDR3 amino acids: CASSPARTASYEQYF. The CDR3 DNA is TGTGCCAGCAGCCCCGCTCGGACAGCCTCCTACGAGCAGTACTTC.

The J gene is TRBJ2-7, the V gene TRBV28; the D gene is possibly TRBD1 (5 bases). This CDR3 region has 14 residues. V was trimmed by 6 bases and J by 1 base, leaving 13 bases between them. Germline assignment: CDR1 MDHEN and CDR2 SYDVKM. CDR3 in amino acids: CASRDAGKSYEQYF. CDR3 bases: TGTGCCAGCAGGGATGCAGGGAAATCCTACGAGCAGTACTTC.

The chain combines TRBV28 with TRBJ2-7; no reliable D call. Germline loops: CDR1 MDHEN, CDR2 SYDVKM. Trimming removed 2 bases at V and 6 bases at J, with 8 bases between. CDR3 length: 12 amino acids. The CDR3 coding sequence is TGTGCCAGCAGTTTAAGTTCTCTCGAGCAGTACTTC. Its protein is CASSLSSLEQYF.

The gene calls are TRBV28 and TRBJ1-5; D is possibly TRBD1 (5 bases). In germline, CDR1 is MDHEN, CDR2 SYDVKM. The CDR3 is made up of 14 amino acids. Trimming left V 4 bases short and J 2 bases short, with 9 bases between. CDR3: CASSSRAGNQPQHF. DNA for the CDR3: TGTGCCAGCAGTTCCAGGGCGGGCAATCAGCCCCAGCATTTT.

The V call is TRBV6-5, the J call TRBJ2-7; 8 positions agree with TRBD1. This CDR3 comprises 14 residues. The V and J ends lost 6 bases and 4 bases, in that order; junction bases with no gene match: 8. The germline gives CDR1 MNHEY, CDR2 SVGAGI. The CDR3 sequence: CASRAGTGNYEQYF. The CDR3 DNA reads as TGTGCCAGCAGGGCCGGGACAGGAAATTACGAGCAGTACTTC.

This chain uses TRBV4-3 with TRBJ1-4; D remains unclear. Trimming cost V 4 bases and J 8 bases, with 11 bases left between them. The CDR3 extends over 13 amino acids. Germline V gene lookup returns CDR1 LGHNA and CDR2 YSLEER. DNA of the CDR3: TGCGCCAGCAGCCGAGGAGGGCGAGAAAAACTGTTTTTT. This sequence encodes CASSRGGREKLFF.

The genes are TRBV18 and TRBJ2-2, with 8 bases that match TRBD1. J was trimmed by 4 bases and V by 1 base; bases with no gene match: 2. The CDR3 has 15 residues. Germline V gene data show CDR1 as KGHSH and CDR2 as LQKENI. The CDR3 nucleotides are TGTGCCAGCTCACCACGCGGACAGGGCACCGGGGAGCTGTTTTTT. It translates to CASSPRGQGTGELFF.

J is TRBJ2-5 and V is TRBV14; TRBD2 aligns across 7 bases. V lost 4 bases, J lost 7 bases, and 3 bases stayed unmatched. This CDR3 has 12 amino acids. Germline V gene data show CDR1 as SGHDN and CDR2 as FVKESK. This CDR3 is CASSLGGRTQYF. Written as DNA, the CDR3 is TGTGCCAGCAGCCTAGGCGGGAGGACCCAGTACTTC.

This clone was found once. The CDR3 DNA follows: TGTGCCAGCAGCAAGACAGGGACGATCGACGAGCAGTACTTC. Translating it yields CASSKTGTIDEQYF. The chain links TRBV27 to TRBJ2-7, with 7 bases identical to TRBD1. J lost 5 bases, V lost 6 bases, and 10 bases had no gene match. The germline V gene encodes CDR1 MNHEY and CDR2 SMNVEV (reference sequence). This CDR3 has 14 amino acids.